Listed here are 2 T cell receptor beta chains from one sample, sequenced in a study of control samples from healthy donors and cancer patients. Assay used: immunoSEQ multiplex PCR; TCRdb lists only in-frame clones, some missing. The sample yields under 450,000 clones, about 93% seen once. Source material: PBMCs. The receptor set was obtained from a man in his forties or fifties with head and neck cancer.

The chain uses TRBV3-1 (or the pseudogene TRBV3-2) and TRBJ1-5; D gene unclear. This CDR3 has 15 amino acids. The V and J ends lost 1 base and 3 bases respectively, with 10 bases between them. From germline, CDR1 is LGHDT and CDR2 YNNKEL (reference sequence). CDR3 nucleotides: TGTGCCAGCAGCCAAGGGACGGGGAACAATCAGCCCCAGCATTTT. As protein: CASSQGTGNNQPQHF.

Concerning this clone itself: This sample also contains other DNA sequences that code for the same CDR3. The CDR3 DNA sequence: TGTGCCTGGAGTGGGGGACAGGGCTATGGCTACACCTTC. Amino acids: CAWSGGQGYGYTF. The chain links TRBV30 to TRBJ1-2; 9 nucleotides align to TRBD1. CDR1 is GTSNPN, CDR2 SVGIG, per germline (reference sequence). J was trimmed by 4 bases and V by 1 base; bases with no gene match: 1. This CDR3 comprises 13 residues. Drawing the rest from reference TRBV30 and TRBJ1-2, the complete variable domain is SQTIHQWPATLVQPVGSPLSLECTVEGTSNPNLYWYRQAAGRGLQLLFYSVGIGQISSEVPQNLSASRPQDRQFILSSKKLLLSDSGFYLCAWSGGQGYGYTFGSGTRLTVV.